This TCR beta chain was sequenced during a study of T cells and copy number aberrations in small-cell lung cancer. General study findings and limits: Compared with adjacent lung tissue, tumors had lower T-cell richness and clonality and non-significantly lower density.

Concerning this clone: Its antigen is not identified.

All donors were smokers or heavy second-hand smokers. TCRdb's copy holds only in-frame clones and misses some; the assay was immunoSEQ multiplex PCR. The data contain about 6,600 clones, 60% to 80% of them singletons. CDR3 length equals 14 residues. CDR1 MNHEY and CDR2 SVGAGI come from the germline V gene. V lost 6 bases and J lost 6; bases outside the gene matches: 11. The chain uses TRBV6-5 and TRBJ2-7, with 7 bases identical to TRBD1. The origin of this receptor is a woman aged 70-85 years with small cell lung cancer. Some clones in this sample may be carry-over from other donors' samples. The sequencing sample was made of normal tissue next to the tumor. CDR3 amino acids: CASRNTEQGTEQYF. CDR3 bases: TGTGCCAGCAGGAACACCGAACAGGGGACCGAGCAGTACTTC.